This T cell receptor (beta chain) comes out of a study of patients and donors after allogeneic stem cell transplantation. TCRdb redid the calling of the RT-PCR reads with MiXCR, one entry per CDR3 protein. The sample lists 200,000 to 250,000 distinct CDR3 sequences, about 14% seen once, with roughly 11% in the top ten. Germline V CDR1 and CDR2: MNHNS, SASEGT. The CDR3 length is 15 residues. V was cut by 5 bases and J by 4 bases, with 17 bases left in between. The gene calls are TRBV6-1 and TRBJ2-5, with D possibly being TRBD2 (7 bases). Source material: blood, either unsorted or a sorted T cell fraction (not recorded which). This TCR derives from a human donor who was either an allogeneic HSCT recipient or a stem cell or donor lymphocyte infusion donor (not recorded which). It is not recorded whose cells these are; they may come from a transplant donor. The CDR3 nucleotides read TGTGCCAGCAGTCGGACGGGGAGGGGGGGAGAGACCCAGTACTTC. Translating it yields CASSRTGRGGETQYF.